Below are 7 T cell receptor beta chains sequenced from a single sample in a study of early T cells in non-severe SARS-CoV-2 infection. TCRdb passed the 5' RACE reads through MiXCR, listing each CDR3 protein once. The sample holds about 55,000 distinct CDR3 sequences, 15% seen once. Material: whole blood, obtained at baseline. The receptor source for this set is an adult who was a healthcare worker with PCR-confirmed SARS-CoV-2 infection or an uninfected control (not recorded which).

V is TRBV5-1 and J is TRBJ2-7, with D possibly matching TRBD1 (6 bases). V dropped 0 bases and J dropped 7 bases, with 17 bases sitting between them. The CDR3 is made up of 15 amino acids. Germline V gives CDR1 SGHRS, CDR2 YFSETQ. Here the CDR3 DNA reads TGCGCCAGCAGCTTGGCCCCACAGGGTTTGGGAGAGCAGTACTTC. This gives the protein CASSLAPQGLGEQYF.

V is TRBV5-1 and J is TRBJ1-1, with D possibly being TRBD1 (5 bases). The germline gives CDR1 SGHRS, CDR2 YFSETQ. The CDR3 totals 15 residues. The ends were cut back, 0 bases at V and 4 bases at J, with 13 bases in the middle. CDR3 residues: CASSLGQTWGTEAFF. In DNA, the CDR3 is TGCGCCAGCAGCTTGGGACAGACCTGGGGCACTGAAGCTTTCTTT.

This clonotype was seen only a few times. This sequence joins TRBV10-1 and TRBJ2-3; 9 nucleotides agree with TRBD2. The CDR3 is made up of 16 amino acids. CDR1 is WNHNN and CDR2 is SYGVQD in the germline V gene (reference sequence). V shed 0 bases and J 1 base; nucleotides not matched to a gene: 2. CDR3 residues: CASSESSSGGTDTQYF. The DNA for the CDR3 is TGCGCCAGCAGTGAGTCGTCTAGCGGGGGCACAGATACGCAGTATTTT.

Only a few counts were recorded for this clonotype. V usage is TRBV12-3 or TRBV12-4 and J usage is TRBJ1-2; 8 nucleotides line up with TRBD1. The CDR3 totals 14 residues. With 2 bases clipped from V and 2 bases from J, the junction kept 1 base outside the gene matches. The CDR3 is CASSLSGGNYGYTF. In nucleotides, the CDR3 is TGTGCCAGCAGTTTATCAGGGGGCAACTATGGCTACACCTTC.

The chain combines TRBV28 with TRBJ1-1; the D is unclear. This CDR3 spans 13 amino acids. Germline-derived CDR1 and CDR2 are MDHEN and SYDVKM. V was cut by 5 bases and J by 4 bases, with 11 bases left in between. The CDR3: CASSLGRITEAFF. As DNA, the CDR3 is TGTGCCAGCAGTCTGGGCAGAATCACTGAAGCTTTCTTT.

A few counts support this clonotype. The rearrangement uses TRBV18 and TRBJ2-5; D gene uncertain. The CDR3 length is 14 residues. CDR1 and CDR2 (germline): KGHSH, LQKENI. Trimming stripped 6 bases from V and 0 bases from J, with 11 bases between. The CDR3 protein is CASSLRADQETQYF. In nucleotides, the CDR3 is TGTGCCAGCTCCCTAAGGGCAGACCAAGAGACCCAGTACTTC.

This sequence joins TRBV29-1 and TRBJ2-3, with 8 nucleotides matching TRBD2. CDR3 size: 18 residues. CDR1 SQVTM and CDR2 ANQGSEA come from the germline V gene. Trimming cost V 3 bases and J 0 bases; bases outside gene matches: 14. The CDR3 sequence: CSVDPTAGGHRSTDTQYF. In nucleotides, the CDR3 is TGCAGCGTTGACCCGACGGCGGGGGGTCACCGTAGCACAGATACGCAGTATTTT.